This T cell receptor beta chain was recovered during a study of Tregs in tolerant kidney transplant recipients. Findings of the study overall: The small number of patients limits these findings pending further validation. Nucleotide sequences could not be compared across some patients' samples due to primer changes. Antigen-driven expansion was suggested because donor-specific Tregs expanded more than all Tregs in tolerant patients.

TCRdb keeps only in-frame clones here, not all; method: immunoSEQ multiplex PCR. The sample comprises over 85,000 clones, 93% of which are singletons, and 0.46% rests with the top ten. As for this clone: The antigen remains unidentified.

Unstimulated Tregs (CD4+CD25+CD127-) and CD4+CD25- non-Tregs were sorted from PBMCs. CDR3 length: 16 amino acids. The V end lost 3 bases, the J end lost 0 bases, and 13 bases lay between the germline ends. Germline V gene data show CDR1 as SGHDT and CDR2 as YYEEEE. The TCR originated in a human donor who received a combined kidney and bone marrow transplant. This material consisted of CD4+ T cells from blood, taken before the transplant. V gene TRBV5-6 combines with J gene TRBJ2-1, with a weak D call TRBD1 (6 bases). CDR3 protein: CASSYTGINSYNEQFF. The DNA for the CDR3 is TGTGCCAGCAGCTACACAGGGATCAACTCCTACAATGAGCAGTTCTTC.